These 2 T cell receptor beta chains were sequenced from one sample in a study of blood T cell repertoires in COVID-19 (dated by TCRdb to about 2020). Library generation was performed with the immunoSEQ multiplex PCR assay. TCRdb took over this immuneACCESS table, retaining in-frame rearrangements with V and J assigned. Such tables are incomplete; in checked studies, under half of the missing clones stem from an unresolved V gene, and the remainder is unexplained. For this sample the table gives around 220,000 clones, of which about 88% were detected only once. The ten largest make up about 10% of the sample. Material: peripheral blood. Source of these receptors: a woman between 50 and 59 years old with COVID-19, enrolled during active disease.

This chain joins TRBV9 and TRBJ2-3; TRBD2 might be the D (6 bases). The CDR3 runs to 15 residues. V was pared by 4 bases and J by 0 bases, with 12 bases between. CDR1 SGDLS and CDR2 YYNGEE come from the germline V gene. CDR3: CASSPRGTSTDTQYF. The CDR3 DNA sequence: TGTGCCAGCAGCCCCCGCGGGACTAGCACAGATACGCAGTATTTT.

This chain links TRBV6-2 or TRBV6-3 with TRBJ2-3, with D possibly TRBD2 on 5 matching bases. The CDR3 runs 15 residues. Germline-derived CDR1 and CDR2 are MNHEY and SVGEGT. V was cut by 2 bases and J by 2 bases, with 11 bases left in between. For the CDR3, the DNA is TGTGCCAGCAGTTACGCGGGTAAGGCCACAGATACGCAGTATTTT. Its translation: CASSYAGKATDTQYF.